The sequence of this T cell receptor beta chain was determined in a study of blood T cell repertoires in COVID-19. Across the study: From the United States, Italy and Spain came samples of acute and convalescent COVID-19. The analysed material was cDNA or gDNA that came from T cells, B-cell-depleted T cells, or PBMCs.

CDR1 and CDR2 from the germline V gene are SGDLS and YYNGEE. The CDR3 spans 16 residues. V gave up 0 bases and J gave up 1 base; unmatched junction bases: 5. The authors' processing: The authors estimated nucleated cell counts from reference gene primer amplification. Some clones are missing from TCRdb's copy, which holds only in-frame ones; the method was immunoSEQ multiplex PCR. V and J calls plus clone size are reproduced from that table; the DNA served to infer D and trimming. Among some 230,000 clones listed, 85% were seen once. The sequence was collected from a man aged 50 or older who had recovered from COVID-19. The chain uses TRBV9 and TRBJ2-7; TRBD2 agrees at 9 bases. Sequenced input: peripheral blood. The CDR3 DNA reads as TGTGCCAGCAGCGTAGAAGGTAGCGGGAGTTCCTACGAGCAGTACTTC. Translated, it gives CASSVEGSGSSYEQYF.